Described below is a single T cell receptor beta chain sequence and its context. Its target is unknown. V was shortened by 6 bases and J by 2 bases, with 11 bases between the two germline ends. The CDR3 runs to 13 residues. The germline CDR1 and CDR2 sequences are MNHEY and SMNVEV (reference sequence). The data were obtained in a study of cytomegalovirus exposure and HLA in healthy donors. About the research overall: Approximately 85 million unique TCRs from HLA-typed donors made up an early data release. Study-wide results and limits: A list of roughly 160 TCR beta chains associated with cytomegalovirus was given.

In the PCR, 60 Vbeta and 13 Jbeta primers were used. The assay was immunoSEQ multiplex PCR, and TCRdb's table has in-frame clones only and misses some. The table records some 200,000 clones, just under 85% of them present only once. The rearrangement links TRBV27 to TRBJ2-7; tentative D call: TRBD2 (7 bases). The sequenced sample consisted of PBMCs. This clonotype originated in a woman in her thirties or forties in good health and CMV-seronegative. DNA for the CDR3: TGTGCCAGCAGAGGGGGGGACCCCTACGAGCAGTACTTC. The encoded protein is CASRGGDPYEQYF.